This T cell receptor (beta chain) comes out of a study of beta chain bispecific antibodies for T cell cancers. On the study more broadly: Surface TRBV12 (TRBV12-3) was on Jurkat, TRBV5-5 on HPB-ALL.

Germline CDR1 and CDR2: MNHEY and SMNVEV (reference sequence). There are 15 residues in the CDR3. J gave up 6 bases and V 4 bases, and 9 bases lay outside the gene matches. Study conclusions and caveats: Normal T cells contributed less of the targeted TRBV signal than the leukemia cells did.

Expansion lasted 2 to 4 days, with either anti-CD3 antibody OKT3 or CD3/CD28 beads. Libraries carried unique molecular identifiers used for clonotype counts. In TCRdb, the 5' RACE reads were re-called with MiXCR into one record per CDR3 protein. The sample carries some 21,000 distinct CDR3 sequences, around 2.4% recorded once. At least ten counts were recorded for this clonotype. The antigen remains unidentified. The TCR comes from a human donor in good health. Some clones in this sample may be carry-over from other donors' samples. The V gene is TRBV27, the J gene TRBJ2-7; 10 bases map to TRBD2. Sample: healthy donor T cells cultured with leukemia cells. The CDR3 DNA is TGTGCCAGCAGTTCCGGACTAGCGGTCGGGCGCGAGCAGTACTTC. It codes for CASSSGLAVGREQYF.